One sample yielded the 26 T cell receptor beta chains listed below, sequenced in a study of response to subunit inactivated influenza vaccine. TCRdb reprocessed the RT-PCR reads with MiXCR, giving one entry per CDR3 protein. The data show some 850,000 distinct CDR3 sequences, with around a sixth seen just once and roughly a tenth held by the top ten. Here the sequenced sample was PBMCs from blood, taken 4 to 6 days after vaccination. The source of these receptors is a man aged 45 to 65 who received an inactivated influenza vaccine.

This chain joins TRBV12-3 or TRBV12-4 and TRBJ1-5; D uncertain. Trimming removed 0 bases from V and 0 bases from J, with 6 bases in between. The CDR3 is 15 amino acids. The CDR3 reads CASSLAPISNQPQHF. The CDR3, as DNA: TGTGCCAGCAGTTTAGCTCCAATTAGCAATCAGCCCCAGCATTTT.

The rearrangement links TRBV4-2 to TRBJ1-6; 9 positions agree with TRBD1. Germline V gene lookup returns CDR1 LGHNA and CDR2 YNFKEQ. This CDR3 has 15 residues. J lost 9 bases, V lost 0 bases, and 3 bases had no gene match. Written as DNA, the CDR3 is TGTGCCAGCAGCCAAGAGGGACAGGGAAGTTCACCCCTCCACTTT. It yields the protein CASSQEGQGSSPLHF.

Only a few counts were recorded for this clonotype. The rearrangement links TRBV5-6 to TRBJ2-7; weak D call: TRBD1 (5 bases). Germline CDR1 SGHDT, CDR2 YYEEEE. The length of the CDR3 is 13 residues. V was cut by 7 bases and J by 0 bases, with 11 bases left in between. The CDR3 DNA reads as TGTGCCAGCGATGACAGCTCCTCCTACGAGCAGTACTTC. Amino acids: CASDDSSSYEQYF. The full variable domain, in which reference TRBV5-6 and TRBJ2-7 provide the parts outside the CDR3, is DAGVTQSPTHLIKTRGQQVTLRCSPKSGHDTVSWYQQALGQGPQFIFQYYEEEERQRGNFPDRFSGHQFPNYSSELNVNALLLGDSALYLCASDDSSSYEQYFGPGTRLTVT.

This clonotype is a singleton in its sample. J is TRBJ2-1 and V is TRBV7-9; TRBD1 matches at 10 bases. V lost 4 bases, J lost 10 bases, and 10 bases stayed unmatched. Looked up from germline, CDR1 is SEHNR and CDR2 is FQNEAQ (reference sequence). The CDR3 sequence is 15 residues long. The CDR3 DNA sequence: TGTGCCAGCAGCTCAACCGGGACAGGGGTCAAGGAGCAGTTCTTC. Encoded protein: CASSSTGTGVKEQFF.

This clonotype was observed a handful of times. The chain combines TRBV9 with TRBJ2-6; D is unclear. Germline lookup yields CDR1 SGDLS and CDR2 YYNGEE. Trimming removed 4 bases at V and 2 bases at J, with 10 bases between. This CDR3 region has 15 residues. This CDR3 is CASSQSHPGANVLTF. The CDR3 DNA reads TGTGCCAGCAGCCAAAGCCATCCTGGGGCCAACGTCCTGACTTTC.

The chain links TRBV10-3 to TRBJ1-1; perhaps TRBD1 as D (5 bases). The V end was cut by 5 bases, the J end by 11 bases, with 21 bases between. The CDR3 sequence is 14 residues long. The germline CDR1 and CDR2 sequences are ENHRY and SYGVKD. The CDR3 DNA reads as TGTGCCATCAGTCAAGGCAGGCTCAAAGAGGGGGCTTTCTTT. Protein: CAISQGRLKEGAFF.

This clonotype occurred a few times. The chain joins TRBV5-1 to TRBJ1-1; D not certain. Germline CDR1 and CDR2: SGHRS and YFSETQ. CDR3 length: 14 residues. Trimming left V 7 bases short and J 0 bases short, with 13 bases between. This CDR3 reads CASGEEDMNTEAFF. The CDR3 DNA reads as TGCGCCAGCGGGGAGGAAGACATGAACACTGAAGCTTTCTTT.

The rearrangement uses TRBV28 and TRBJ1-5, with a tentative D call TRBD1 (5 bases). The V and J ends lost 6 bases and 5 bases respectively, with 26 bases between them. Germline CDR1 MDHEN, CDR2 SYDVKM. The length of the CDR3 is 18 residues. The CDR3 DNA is TGTGCCAGCAGACAGTTCCGAGATACTCGGGGGATACATCAGCCCCAGCATTTT. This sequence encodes CASRQFRDTRGIHQPQHF.

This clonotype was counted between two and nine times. CDR3 amino acids: CASSPGTSGINTGELFF. Here the CDR3 DNA reads TGTGCCAGCAGCCCAGGGACTAGCGGAATTAACACCGGGGAGCTGTTTTTT. The chain couples TRBV7-9 to TRBJ2-2; 11 positions agree with TRBD2. Germline loops: CDR1 SEHNR, CDR2 FQNEAQ (reference sequence). The CDR3 covers 17 residues. V lost 5 bases, J lost 2 bases, and 7 bases stayed unmatched.

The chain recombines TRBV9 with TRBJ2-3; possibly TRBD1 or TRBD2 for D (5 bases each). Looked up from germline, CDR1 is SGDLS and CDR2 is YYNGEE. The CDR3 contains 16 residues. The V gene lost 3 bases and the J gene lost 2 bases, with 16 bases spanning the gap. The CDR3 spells CASSADEGLNTDTQYF. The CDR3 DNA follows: TGTGCCAGCAGCGCCGACGAGGGGTTGAACACAGATACGCAGTATTTT.

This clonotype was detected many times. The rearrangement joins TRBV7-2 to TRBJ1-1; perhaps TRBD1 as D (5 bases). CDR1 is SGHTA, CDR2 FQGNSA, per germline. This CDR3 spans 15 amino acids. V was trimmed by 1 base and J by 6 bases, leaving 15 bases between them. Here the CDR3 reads CASSLGPHLGAEAFF. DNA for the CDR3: TGTGCCAGCAGCTTAGGTCCCCACTTGGGGGCTGAAGCTTTCTTT. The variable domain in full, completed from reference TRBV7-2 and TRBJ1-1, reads GAGVSQSPSNKVTEKGKDVELRCDPISGHTALYWYRQSLGQGLEFLIYFQGNSAPDKSGLPSDRFSAERTGGSVSTLTIQRTQQEDSAVYLCASSLGPHLGAEAFFGQGTRLTVV.

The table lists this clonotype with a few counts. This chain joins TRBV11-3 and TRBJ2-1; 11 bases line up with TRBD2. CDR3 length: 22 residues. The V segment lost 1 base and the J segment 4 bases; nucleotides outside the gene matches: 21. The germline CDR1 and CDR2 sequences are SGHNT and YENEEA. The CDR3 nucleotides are TGTGCCAGCAGCTTAGTGATTGGACTAGCGGGTAACGGTCTCTTAGGGTACAATGAGCAGTTCTTC. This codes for CASSLVIGLAGNGLLGYNEQFF.

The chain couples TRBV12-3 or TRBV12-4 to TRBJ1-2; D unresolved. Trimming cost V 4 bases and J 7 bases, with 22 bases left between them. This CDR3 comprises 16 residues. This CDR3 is CASSSNPWASSAGYTF. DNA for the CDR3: TGTGCCAGCAGTTCGAACCCTTGGGCCTCGAGTGCTGGCTACACCTTC.

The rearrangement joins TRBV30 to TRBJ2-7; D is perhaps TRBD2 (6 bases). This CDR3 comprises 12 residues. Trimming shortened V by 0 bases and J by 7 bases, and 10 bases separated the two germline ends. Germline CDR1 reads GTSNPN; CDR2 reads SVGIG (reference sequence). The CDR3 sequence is CAWSVQGREQYF. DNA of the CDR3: TGTGCCTGGAGTGTTCAAGGGAGGGAGCAGTACTTC. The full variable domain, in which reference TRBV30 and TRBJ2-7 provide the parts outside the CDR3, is SQTIHQWPATLVQPVGSPLSLECTVEGTSNPNLYWYRQAAGRGLQLLFYSVGIGQISSEVPQNLSASRPQDRQFILSSKKLLLSDSGFYLCAWSVQGREQYFGPGTRLTVT.

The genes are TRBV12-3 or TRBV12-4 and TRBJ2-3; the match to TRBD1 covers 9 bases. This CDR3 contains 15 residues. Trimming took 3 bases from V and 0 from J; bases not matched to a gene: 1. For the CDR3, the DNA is TGTGCCAGCAGTTTGGACAGGGGAAGCACAGATACGCAGTATTTT. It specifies CASSLDRGSTDTQYF.

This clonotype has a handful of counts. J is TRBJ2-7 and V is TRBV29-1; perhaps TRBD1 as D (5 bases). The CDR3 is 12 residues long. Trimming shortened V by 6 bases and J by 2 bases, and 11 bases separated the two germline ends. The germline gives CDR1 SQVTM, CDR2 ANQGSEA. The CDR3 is CSVRSDTYEQYF. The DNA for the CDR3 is TGCAGCGTCCGATCGGACACCTACGAGCAGTACTTC.

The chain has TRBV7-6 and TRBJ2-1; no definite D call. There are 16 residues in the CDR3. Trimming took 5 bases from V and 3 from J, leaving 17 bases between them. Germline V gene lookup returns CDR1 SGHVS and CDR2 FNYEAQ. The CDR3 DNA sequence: TGTGCCAGCAGCCCCGTTTTTGGTGGGGTCTACAATGAGCAGTTCTTC. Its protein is CASSPVFGGVYNEQFF.

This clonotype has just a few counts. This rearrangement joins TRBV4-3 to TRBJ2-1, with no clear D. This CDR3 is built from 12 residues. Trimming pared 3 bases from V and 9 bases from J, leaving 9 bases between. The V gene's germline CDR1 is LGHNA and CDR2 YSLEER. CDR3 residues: CASSHPTAEQFF. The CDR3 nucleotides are TGCGCCAGCAGCCATCCCACTGCTGAGCAGTTCTTC.

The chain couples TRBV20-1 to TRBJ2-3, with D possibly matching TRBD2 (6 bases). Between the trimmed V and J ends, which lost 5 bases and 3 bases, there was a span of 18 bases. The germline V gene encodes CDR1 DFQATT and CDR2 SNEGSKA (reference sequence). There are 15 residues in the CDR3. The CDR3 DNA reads TGCAGTGCTCAAAAAGGGGTTAGCGGTACAGATACGCAGTATTTT. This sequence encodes CSAQKGVSGTDTQYF.

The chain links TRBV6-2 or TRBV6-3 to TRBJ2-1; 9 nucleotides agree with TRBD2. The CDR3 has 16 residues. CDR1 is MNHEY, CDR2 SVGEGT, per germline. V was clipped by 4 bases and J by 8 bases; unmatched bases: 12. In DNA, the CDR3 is TGTGCCAGCAGTTCCTCCCCGGCGGGAGGGCCTTATGAGCAGTTCTTC. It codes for CASSSSPAGGPYEQFF.

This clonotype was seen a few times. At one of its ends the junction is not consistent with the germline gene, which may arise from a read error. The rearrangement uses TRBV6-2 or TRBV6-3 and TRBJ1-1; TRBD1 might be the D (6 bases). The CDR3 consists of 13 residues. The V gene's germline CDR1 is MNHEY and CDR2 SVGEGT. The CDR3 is CASSVTGNAEAFF. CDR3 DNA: TGTGCCAGCAGTGTTACAGGGAACGCTGAAGCTTTCTTT.

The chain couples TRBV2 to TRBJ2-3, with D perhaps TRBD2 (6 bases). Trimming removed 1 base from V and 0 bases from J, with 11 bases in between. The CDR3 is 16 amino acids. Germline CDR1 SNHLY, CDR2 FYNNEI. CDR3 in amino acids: CASSEVEGSSTDTQYF. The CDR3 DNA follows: TGTGCCAGCAGTGAAGTGGAGGGCTCTAGCACAGATACGCAGTATTTT.

The CDR3 is CASSQDTSGIYEQYF. CDR3 nucleotide sequence: TGTGCCAGCAGCCAAGATACTAGCGGGATTTACGAGCAGTACTTC. The chain combines TRBV4-2 with TRBJ2-7; 10 positions match TRBD2. Losses at the gene ends were 0 bases for V and 4 bases for J; bases not matched to a gene: 3. Germline V gene lookup returns CDR1 LGHNA and CDR2 YNFKEQ. The CDR3 sequence is 15 residues long.

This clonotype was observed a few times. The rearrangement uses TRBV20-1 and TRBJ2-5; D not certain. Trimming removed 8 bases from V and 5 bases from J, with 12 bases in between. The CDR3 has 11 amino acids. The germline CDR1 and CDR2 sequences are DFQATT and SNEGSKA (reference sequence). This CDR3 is CSTPYRETQYF. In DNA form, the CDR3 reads TGCAGTACTCCCTACCGGGAGACCCAGTACTTC.

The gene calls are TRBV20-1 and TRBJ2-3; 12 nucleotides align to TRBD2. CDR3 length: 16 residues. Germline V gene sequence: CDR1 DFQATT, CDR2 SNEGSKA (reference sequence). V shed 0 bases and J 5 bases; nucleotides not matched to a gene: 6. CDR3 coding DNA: TGCAGTGCTAGAGACCTAGCGGGAGGGCCAGGAGATACGCAGTATTTT. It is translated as CSARDLAGGPGDTQYF.

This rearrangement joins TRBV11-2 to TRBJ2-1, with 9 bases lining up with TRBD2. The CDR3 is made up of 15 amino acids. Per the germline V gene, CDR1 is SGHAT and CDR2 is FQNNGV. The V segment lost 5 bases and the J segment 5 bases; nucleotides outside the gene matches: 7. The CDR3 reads CASSIGLAPNNEQFF. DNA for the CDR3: TGTGCCAGCAGCATCGGACTAGCGCCGAACAATGAGCAGTTCTTC.